This record looks at one T cell receptor (beta chain) sequence and its context. The data were obtained in a study of cytomegalovirus exposure and HLA in healthy donors. Study-level background: An earlier analysis identified 117 million unique TCR beta sequences in about 180 million T cells. Among the 398 genotyped donors, 70% to 85% were placed in the Caucasian-associated ancestry cluster.

The primer mix had 60 Vbeta and 13 Jbeta primers. Method: immunoSEQ multiplex PCR; TCRdb's copy keeps in-frame clones and lacks some. Of hundreds of thousands of clones listed, less than 85% were seen once; the top ten hold roughly 0.6%. Trimming stripped 3 bases from V and 6 bases from J, with 11 bases between. This CDR3 region has 13 residues. Germline V gene lookup returns CDR1 SNHLY and CDR2 FYNNEI. Sample: PBMCs. The TCR originated in a man aged 18 to 30 in good health and CMV-seronegative. The rearrangement links TRBV2 to TRBJ2-5, with a tentative D call TRBD1 (5 bases). Here the CDR3 reads CASSDQGLQTQYF. In DNA form, the CDR3 reads TGTGCCAGCAGTGACCAGGGTCTTCAGACCCAGTACTTC.